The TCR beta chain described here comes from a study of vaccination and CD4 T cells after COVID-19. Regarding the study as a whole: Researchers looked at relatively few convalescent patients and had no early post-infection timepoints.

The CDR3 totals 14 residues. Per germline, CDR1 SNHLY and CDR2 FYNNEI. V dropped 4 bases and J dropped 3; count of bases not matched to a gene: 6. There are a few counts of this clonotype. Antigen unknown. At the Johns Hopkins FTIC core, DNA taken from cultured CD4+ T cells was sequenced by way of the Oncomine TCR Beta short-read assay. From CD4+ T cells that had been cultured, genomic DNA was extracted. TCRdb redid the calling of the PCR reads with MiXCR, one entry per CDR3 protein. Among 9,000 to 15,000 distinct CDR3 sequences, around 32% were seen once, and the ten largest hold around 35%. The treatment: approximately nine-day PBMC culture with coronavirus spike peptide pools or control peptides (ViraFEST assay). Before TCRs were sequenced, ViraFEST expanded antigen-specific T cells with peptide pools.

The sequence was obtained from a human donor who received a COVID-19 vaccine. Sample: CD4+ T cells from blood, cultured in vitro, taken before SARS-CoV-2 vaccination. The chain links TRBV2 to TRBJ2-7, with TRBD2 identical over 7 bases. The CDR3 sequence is CASSALAENYEQYF. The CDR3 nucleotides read TGTGCCAGCAGTGCCCTAGCGGAGAACTACGAGCAGTACTTC.